The TCR beta chain described here comes from a study of T cell changes during pregnancy in multiple sclerosis. The germline V gene encodes CDR1 MNHEY and CDR2 SMNVEV (reference sequence). The CDR3 is 13 residues long. V was clipped by 6 bases and J by 1 base, with 8 bases between them. Here immunoSEQ multiplex PCR was the method, and the copy in TCRdb shows in-frame clones only, minus some. The data hold 45,000 to 60,000 clones, with about 88% observed a single time. This TCR was sampled from a female donor with multiple sclerosis, enrolled in a pregnancy study. This chain joins TRBV27 and TRBJ2-3; weak D call: TRBD2 (6 bases). This specimen consisted of CD8+ T cells from peripheral blood mononuclear cells, obtained before pregnancy. The CDR3 loop is CASSGGRTDTQYF. CDR3 DNA: TGTGCCAGCAGCGGGGGTCGCACAGATACGCAGTATTTT.